The 28 T cell receptor beta chains below were found in one sample sequenced in a study of post-analysis software for immune sequencing data. Findings and caveats of the study: The study found TRBV5-6, TRBV5-1 and TRBV20-1 among several TRBV segments more frequent in patients than controls.

Libraries were made from TCR beta cDNA, and they carried unique molecular identifiers. TCRdb called the PCR reads again in MiXCR, with one record for every CDR3 protein. This sample yields some 890,000 distinct CDR3 sequences, of which roughly 50% are seen a single time; approximately 4.5% belongs to the top ten. No antigen has been assigned to these receptors. Sequencing was performed on blood. The receptors come from a girl aged 10 to 17 with multiple sclerosis.

The CDR3 is CASSYAGTREYQETQFF. The CDR3 coding sequence is TGTGCCAGCAGTTACGCCGGGACTCGGGAATACCAAGAGACCCAGTTCTTC. V and J are TRBV6-5 and TRBJ2-5; maybe TRBD2 (6 bases). TRBJ2-1 matches the DNA end more closely, so the J call is doubtful. CDR1 is MNHEY, CDR2 SVGAGI, per germline. The CDR3 length is 17 residues.

The gene calls are TRBV5-6 and TRBJ1-1, with unresolved D. The V end lost 0 bases, the J end lost 3 bases, and 15 bases lay between the germline ends. The length of the CDR3 is 16 residues. CDR1 and CDR2 from the germline V gene are SGHDT and YYEEEE. In nucleotides, the CDR3 is TGTGCCAGCAGCTTGGTTTCAGGTTTCGCGTACACTGAAGCTTTCTTT. It translates to CASSLVSGFAYTEAFF.

The V and J genes are TRBV10-3 and TRBJ2-7; 7 nucleotides line up with TRBD1. Germline CDR1 reads ENHRY; CDR2 reads SYGVKD. Trimming took 8 bases from V and 2 from J; bases not matched to a gene: 12. The CDR3 contains 15 residues. In DNA form, the CDR3 reads TGTGCCATCGCCCTGAAAGGGGGCAGCGCCTACGAGCAGTACTTC. Translation gives CAIALKGGSAYEQYF.

V is TRBV9 and J is TRBJ2-1; 13 bases agree with TRBD2. Trimming cost V 1 base and J 6 bases; bases outside gene matches: 4. In germline, CDR1 is SGDLS, CDR2 YYNGEE. This CDR3 is built from 16 residues. CDR3 sequence (DNA): TGTGCCAGCAGCGTATCCGGGACTAGCGGGATCAATGAGCAGTTCTTC. Translated: CASSVSGTSGINEQFF.

This sequence joins TRBV30 and TRBJ2-1, with D tentatively TRBD1 or TRBD2 (6 bases each). CDR3 size: 14 residues. The V gene's germline CDR1 is GTSNPN and CDR2 SVGIG (reference sequence). Between the trimmed V and J ends, which lost 3 bases and 8 bases, there was a span of 17 bases. This CDR3 is CAWSIQGGYYEQFF. In DNA, the CDR3 is TGTGCCTGGAGCATTCAAGGGGGGTACTATGAGCAGTTCTTC.

The V call is TRBV12-3 or TRBV12-4, the J call TRBJ2-5, with D perhaps matching TRBD2 (6 bases). The CDR3 sequence is 16 residues long. V lost 3 bases to trimming and J lost 5 bases, with 19 bases between them. The CDR3 sequence is CASSFKRAHPGETQYF. CDR3 in DNA: TGTGCCAGCAGTTTCAAGCGGGCCCATCCCGGGGAGACCCAGTACTTC.

The sample holds a few counts of this clonotype. J is TRBJ1-1 and V is TRBV4-1; 9 bases line up with TRBD1. Germline CDR1 and CDR2: MGHRA and YSYEKL. V lost 0 bases, J lost 1 base, and 6 bases stayed unmatched. This CDR3 has 17 amino acids. The CDR3 nucleotides read TGCGCCAGCAGCCAAGAACCGGACAGGGGCGGGAACACTGAAGCTTTCTTT. It yields the protein CASSQEPDRGGNTEAFF.

V is TRBV27 and J is TRBJ1-1; D perhaps matches TRBD1 (6 bases). Germline V gene data show CDR1 as MNHEY and CDR2 as SMNVEV (reference sequence). The CDR3 loop spans 14 amino acids. V was shortened by 2 bases and J by 4 bases, with 11 bases between the two germline ends. Here the CDR3 reads CASSLAGVLTEAFF. In DNA form, the CDR3 reads TGTGCCAGCAGTTTAGCAGGGGTCCTCACTGAAGCTTTCTTT.

V is TRBV7-9 and J is TRBJ2-5; 9 bases are a match to TRBD2. Trimming cost V 4 bases and J 4 bases; bases outside gene matches: 19. Germline values: CDR1 SEHNR, CDR2 FQNEAQ (reference sequence). The CDR3 is 19 residues long. CDR3 loop: CASSSGGSSGKRWRETQYF. The CDR3 DNA sequence: TGTGCCAGCAGCTCCGGAGGATCTAGCGGGAAAAGGTGGCGAGAGACCCAGTACTTC.

The chain joins TRBV7-2 to TRBJ2-7, with 8 bases lining up with TRBD2. Germline loops: CDR1 SGHTA, CDR2 FQGNSA. The CDR3 is 15 amino acids. V was clipped by 1 base and J by 6 bases; unmatched bases: 8. The CDR3 DNA reads as TGTGCCAGCAGCTTAGTTGGGACTAGTGGTCTCGAGCAGTACTTC. It encodes CASSLVGTSGLEQYF.

The genes are TRBV6-5 and TRBJ1-2; 7 bases fit TRBD1. The CDR3 loop spans 14 amino acids. Germline-derived CDR1 and CDR2 are MNHEY and SVGAGI. After removal of 5 bases from V and 8 bases from J, the junction contained 11 bases not matched to a gene. The CDR3 region has the DNA TGTGCCAGCAGTATCAGCCCCGGACAGGCGGGCTACACCTTC. It yields the protein CASSISPGQAGYTF.

The gene calls are TRBV9 and TRBJ2-7; no clear D. Germline CDR1 reads SGDLS; CDR2 reads YYNGEE. The V end lost 0 bases, the J end lost 0 bases, and 10 bases lay between the germline ends. The CDR3 has 15 amino acids. For the CDR3, the DNA is TGTGCCAGCAGCGTAGGGCTTACTCCCTCCTACGAGCAGTACTTC. As protein: CASSVGLTPSYEQYF.

The rearrangement uses TRBV12-3 or TRBV12-4 and TRBJ2-1; TRBD2 agrees at 8 bases. V shed 6 bases and J 2 bases; nucleotides not matched to a gene: 9. The CDR3 is 16 residues long. The CDR3 nucleotides are TGTGCCAGCAGCCCTTCAGCGGGGGAAACCTACAATGAGCAGTTCTTC. It yields the protein CASSPSAGETYNEQFF.

This rearrangement joins TRBV19 to TRBJ1-2; 7 nucleotides align to TRBD1. The length of the CDR3 is 13 residues. Germline V CDR1 and CDR2: LNHDA, SQIVND (reference sequence). Trimming at V came to 5 bases and at J to 8 bases, leaving 8 bases not matched to a gene. DNA for the CDR3: TGTGCCAGTAGTCCCGACAGGGATAAAGGCTACACCTTC. Protein sequence: CASSPDRDKGYTF.

The chain carries TRBV29-1 and TRBJ2-7; 9 nucleotides match TRBD1. The CDR3 has 15 residues. The ends lost 3 bases at V and 2 bases at J; junction bases unmatched: 8. Per the germline V gene, CDR1 is SQVTM and CDR2 is ANQGSEA. Written as DNA, the CDR3 is TGCAGCGTTGACGGGGGTGGGACAGGGACCTACGAGCAGTACTTC. The encoded protein is CSVDGGGTGTYEQYF.

This clonotype was counted once. The conserved phenylalanine or tryptophan is not found at the CDR3 terminus, so this likely reflects a read error. This chain connects TRBV24-1 to TRBJ2-1; 7 bases agree with TRBD2. The ends lost 4 bases at V and 7 bases at J; junction bases unmatched: 9. Germline CDR1 and CDR2: KGHDR and SFDVKD. CDR3 length: 15 amino acids. The CDR3 loop reads CATSDPGRGSNEQFV. CDR3 nucleotide sequence: TGTGCCACCAGTGACCCTGGGCGGGGGTCAAATGAGCAGTTCGTC.

This clonotype was observed once. The chain combines TRBV7-3 with TRBJ2-1; 10 bases map to TRBD2. This CDR3 has 15 amino acids. V shed 4 bases, J shed 7 bases, and the junction held 7 bases outside the gene matches. Germline V gene sequence: CDR1 SGHTA, CDR2 FQGTGA. Written as DNA, the CDR3 is TGTGCCAGCAGCTGGACTAGCGGTGGTGGGAATGAGCAGTTCTTC. Residues: CASSWTSGGGNEQFF.

The chain links TRBV28 to TRBJ2-3, with D perhaps given as TRBD1 or TRBD2 (5 bases each). CDR3 length: 16 residues. Germline-derived CDR1 and CDR2 are MDHEN and SYDVKM. Trimming removed 6 bases at V and 0 bases at J, with 16 bases between. The CDR3 region has the DNA TGTGCCAGCAGGAATGCCCGGGACCCTAGCACAGATACGCAGTATTTT. Protein product: CASRNARDPSTDTQYF.

CDR3 amino acids: CSASSGTIIGLEQYF. In DNA form, the CDR3 reads TGCAGTGCTTCCTCCGGGACTATCATCGGGCTCGAGCAGTACTTC. The chain employs TRBV20-1 and TRBJ2-7; 7 bases map to TRBD2. V gave up 5 bases and J gave up 6 bases; unmatched junction bases: 16. Per the germline V gene, CDR1 is DFQATT and CDR2 is SNEGSKA (reference sequence). CDR3 length: 15 residues.

This clonotype has just a few counts. The chain uses TRBV12-3 or TRBV12-4 and TRBJ2-7; maybe TRBD2 (6 bases). The CDR3 length is 13 residues. With 6 bases removed from V and 2 bases from J, the gap between germline ends came to 11 bases. Written as DNA, the CDR3 is TGTGCCAGCAGCCAGCCGGGGGCCTACGAGCAGTACTTC. This codes for CASSQPGAYEQYF.

This clonotype was counted once. At one boundary the junction diverges from the germline segment, which might be a read error. The J gene is TRBJ2-1, the V gene TRBV15; D possibly corresponds to TRBD1 (6 bases). Per the germline V gene, CDR1 is LNHNV and CDR2 is YYDKDF (reference sequence). This CDR3 has 18 amino acids. This CDR3 is CATSRRLGQLSSYNEQFF. In DNA, the CDR3 is TGCGCCACCAGCAGACGTCTTGGACAGTTGAGCTCCTACAATGAGCAGTTCTTC.

This clonotype was seen once. The CDR3 loop reads CAISDMGGQETQYF. CDR3 bases: TGTGCCATCAGCGATATGGGGGGCCAAGAGACCCAGTACTTC. V gene TRBV10-3 combines with J gene TRBJ2-5; maybe TRBD2 (6 bases). V gave up 6 bases and J gave up 1 base, with 12 bases separating them. CDR1 ENHRY and CDR2 SYGVKD come from the germline V gene. This CDR3 comprises 14 residues.

V gene TRBV14 combines with J gene TRBJ2-6, with unresolved D. The V gene's germline CDR1 is SGHDN and CDR2 FVKESK. This CDR3 has 15 residues. Trimming shortened V by 0 bases and J by 2 bases, and 5 bases separated the two germline ends. As DNA, the CDR3 is TGTGCCAGCAGCCAAGAGTGGGCTGGGGCCAACGTCCTGACTTTC. It translates to CASSQEWAGANVLTF.

The V call is TRBV20-1, the J call TRBJ2-3; possibly TRBD1 or TRBD2 for D (5 bases each). CDR1 is DFQATT and CDR2 is SNEGSKA in the germline V gene (reference sequence). The CDR3 covers 15 residues. The V gene lost 7 bases and the J gene lost 5 bases, with 22 bases spanning the gap. As DNA, the CDR3 is TGCAGTGTCCGCCCGTGGGGCACTCGGGGAGATACGCAGTATTTT. This encodes CSVRPWGTRGDTQYF.

The gene calls are TRBV10-3 and TRBJ2-2, with D possibly called TRBD1 or TRBD2 (5 bases each). The CDR3 is 17 residues long. V lost 10 bases and J 4 bases, leaving 25 bases between the germline ends. Per germline, CDR1 ENHRY and CDR2 SYGVKD. The CDR3 region is CATRAGTSIRGTGELFF. The CDR3 DNA is TGTGCCACCCGGGCTGGGACCTCTATTCGGGGCACCGGGGAGCTGTTTTTT.

This chain uses TRBV21-1 with TRBJ1-2; the tabulated D call, TRBD1, remains unverified against the DNA. TRBV21-1 is assigned pseudogene status. This CDR3 region has 14 residues. The CDR3 region is CASWRGISLWGYTF. The CDR3 bases are TGTGCCAGTTGGAGGGGGATCTCACTTTGGGGCTACACCTTC.

The chain combines TRBV20-1 with TRBJ2-5; the D gene is possibly TRBD1 (6 bases). Germline CDR1 DFQATT, CDR2 SNEGSKA (reference sequence). This CDR3 is built from 13 residues. V dropped 2 bases and J dropped 6 bases, with 13 bases sitting between them. The CDR3 sequence: CSARPPGEQTQYF. CDR3 coding DNA: TGCAGTGCTAGACCACCAGGGGAGCAGACCCAGTACTTC.

The chain carries TRBV12-3 or TRBV12-4 and TRBJ1-2; D gene ambiguous. Trimming removed 3 bases at V and 6 bases at J, with 11 bases between. This CDR3 comprises 13 residues. CDR3 amino acids: CASSLVGINGYTF. CDR3 bases: TGTGCCAGCAGTTTGGTAGGGATCAATGGCTACACCTTC.